This T cell receptor beta chain was sequenced in a study of blood T cell repertoires in COVID-19. Across the study: Sites across the United States, Italy and Spain contributed samples from acute and convalescent COVID-19. The cDNA or gDNA used as material had been derived from T cells, B-cell-depleted T cells, or PBMCs.

V was trimmed by 1 base and J by 2 bases, leaving 6 bases between them. The CDR3 runs to 14 residues. CDR1 and CDR2 (germline): SGHVS, FNYEAQ. Original processing methods: Amplification from reference gene primers served as the basis for estimated nucleated cell counts. Sequencing used immunoSEQ multiplex PCR; TCRdb keeps in-frame clones, though not all of them. V, J and clone size are those of that table, while D and trimming were read from the DNA. This table holds approximately 70,000 clones, around 89% found once. This clone appeared a few times. The specimen sequenced was peripheral blood. The TCR originated in a woman aged 70-85 years with acute or convalescent COVID-19. V usage is TRBV7-6 and J usage is TRBJ1-3, with D unresolved. The CDR3 coding sequence is TGTGCCAGCAGCTTAGGCGGGGCTGGAAACACCATATATTTT. Amino acid sequence: CASSLGGAGNTIYF.